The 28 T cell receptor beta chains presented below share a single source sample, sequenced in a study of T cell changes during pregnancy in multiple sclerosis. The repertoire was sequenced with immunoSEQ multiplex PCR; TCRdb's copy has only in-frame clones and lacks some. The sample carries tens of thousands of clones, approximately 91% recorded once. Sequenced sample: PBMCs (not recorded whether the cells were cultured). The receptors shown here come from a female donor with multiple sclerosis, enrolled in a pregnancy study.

CDR3 bases: TGTGCCAGCAGTTGGCAGGCCGAGAATGAAAAACTGTTTTTT. It is translated as CASSWQAENEKLFF. The chain carries TRBV27 and TRBJ1-4; D not certain. The germline gives CDR1 MNHEY, CDR2 SMNVEV (reference sequence). V was clipped by 4 bases and J by 5 bases, with 11 bases between them. CDR3 length: 14 amino acids.

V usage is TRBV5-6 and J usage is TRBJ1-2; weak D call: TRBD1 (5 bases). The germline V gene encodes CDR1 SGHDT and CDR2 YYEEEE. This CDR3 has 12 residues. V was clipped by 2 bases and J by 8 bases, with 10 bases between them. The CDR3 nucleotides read TGTGCCAGCAGCTTCGGGGGAGTGGGCTACACCTTC. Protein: CASSFGGVGYTF.

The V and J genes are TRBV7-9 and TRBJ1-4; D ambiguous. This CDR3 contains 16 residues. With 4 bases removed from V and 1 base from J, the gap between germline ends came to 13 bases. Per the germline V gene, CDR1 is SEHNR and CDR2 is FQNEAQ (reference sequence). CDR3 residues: CASSYFMERTNEKLFF. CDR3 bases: TGTGCCAGCAGCTATTTTATGGAGAGAACTAATGAAAAACTGTTTTTT.

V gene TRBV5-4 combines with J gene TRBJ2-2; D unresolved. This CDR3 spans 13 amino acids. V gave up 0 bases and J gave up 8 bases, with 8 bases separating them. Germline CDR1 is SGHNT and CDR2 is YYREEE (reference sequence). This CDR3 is CASSLVEPGELFF. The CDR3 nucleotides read TGTGCCAGCAGCTTGGTAGAACCTGGGGAGCTGTTTTTT.

DNA of the CDR3: TGTGCCAGCAGCTTAGTGGATGTACTAGCGGGAGAATTCGGGACCGGGGAGCTGTTTTTT. It codes for CASSLVDVLAGEFGTGELFF. V gene TRBV7-6 combines with J gene TRBJ2-2; 11 bases align to TRBD2. J gave up 5 bases and V 1 base, and 15 bases lay outside the gene matches. The V gene's germline CDR1 is SGHVS and CDR2 FNYEAQ. The CDR3 consists of 20 residues.

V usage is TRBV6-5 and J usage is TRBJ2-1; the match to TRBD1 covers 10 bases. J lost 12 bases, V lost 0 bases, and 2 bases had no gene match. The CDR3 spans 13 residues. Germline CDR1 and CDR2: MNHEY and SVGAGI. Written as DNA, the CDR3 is TGTGCCAGCAGTTACTCGACAGGGGGCAGGCAGTTCTTC. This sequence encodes CASSYSTGGRQFF.

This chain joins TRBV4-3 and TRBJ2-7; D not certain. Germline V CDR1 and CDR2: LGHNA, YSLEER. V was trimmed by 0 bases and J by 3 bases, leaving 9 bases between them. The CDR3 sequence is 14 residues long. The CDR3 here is CASSQDSGDYEQYF. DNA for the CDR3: TGCGCCAGCAGCCAAGATAGTGGGGACTACGAGCAGTACTTC.

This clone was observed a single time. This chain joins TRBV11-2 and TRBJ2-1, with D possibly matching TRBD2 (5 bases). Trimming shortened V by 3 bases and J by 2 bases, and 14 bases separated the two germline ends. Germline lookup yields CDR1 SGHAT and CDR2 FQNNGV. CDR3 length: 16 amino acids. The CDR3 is CASSFLPGIPYNEQFF. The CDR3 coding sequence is TGTGCCAGCAGCTTCCTTCCGGGAATACCCTACAATGAGCAGTTCTTC.

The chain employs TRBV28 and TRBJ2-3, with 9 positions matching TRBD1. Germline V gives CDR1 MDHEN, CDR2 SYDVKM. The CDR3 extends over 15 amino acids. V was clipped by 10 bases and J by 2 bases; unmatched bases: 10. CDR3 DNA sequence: TGTGCCATCACACCCGGGACAGGGCCCACAGATACGCAGTATTTT. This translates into CAITPGTGPTDTQYF.

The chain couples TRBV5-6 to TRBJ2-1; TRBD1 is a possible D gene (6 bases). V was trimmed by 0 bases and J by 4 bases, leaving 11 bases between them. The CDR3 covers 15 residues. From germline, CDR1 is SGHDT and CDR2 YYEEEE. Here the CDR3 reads CASSLEQGRYNEQFF. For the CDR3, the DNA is TGTGCCAGCAGCTTGGAACAGGGTAGGTACAATGAGCAGTTCTTC.

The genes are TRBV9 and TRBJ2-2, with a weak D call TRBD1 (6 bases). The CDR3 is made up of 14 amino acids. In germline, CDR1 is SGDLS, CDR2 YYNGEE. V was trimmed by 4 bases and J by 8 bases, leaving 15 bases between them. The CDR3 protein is CASSPTTGLGELFF. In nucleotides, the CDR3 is TGTGCCAGCAGCCCGACGACAGGTCTTGGGGAGCTGTTTTTT.

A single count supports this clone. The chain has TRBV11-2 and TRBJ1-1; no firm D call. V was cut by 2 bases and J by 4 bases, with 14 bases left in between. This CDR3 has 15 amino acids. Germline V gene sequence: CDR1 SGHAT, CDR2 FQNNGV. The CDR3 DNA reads TGTGCCAGCAGCTTACCGTTGGTACGGGGCACTGAAGCTTTCTTT. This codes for CASSLPLVRGTEAFF.

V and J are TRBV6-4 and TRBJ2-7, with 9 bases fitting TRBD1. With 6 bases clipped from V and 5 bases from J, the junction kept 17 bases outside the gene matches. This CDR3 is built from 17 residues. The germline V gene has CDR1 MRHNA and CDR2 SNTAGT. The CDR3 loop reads CASSEGPYRDRDHEQYF. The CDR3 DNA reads TGTGCCAGCAGCGAGGGTCCGTATAGGGACAGGGACCACGAGCAGTACTTC.

The CDR3 sequence is CASSLSLGYNEQFF. CDR3 bases: TGTGCCAGCAGCTTAAGTCTAGGGTACAATGAGCAGTTCTTC. V and J are TRBV7-3 and TRBJ2-1; D gene ambiguous. The V end was cut by 1 base, the J end by 4 bases, with 8 bases between. Per the germline V gene, CDR1 is SGHTA and CDR2 is FQGTGA. CDR3 size: 14 residues.

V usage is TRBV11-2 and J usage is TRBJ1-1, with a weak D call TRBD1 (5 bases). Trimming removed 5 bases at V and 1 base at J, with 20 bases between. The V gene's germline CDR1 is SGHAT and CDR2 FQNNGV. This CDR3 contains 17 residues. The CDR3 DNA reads TGTGCCAGCAGCCCCCCGTTTTCGAGACAGAGGAACACTGAAGCTTTCTTT. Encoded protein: CASSPPFSRQRNTEAFF.

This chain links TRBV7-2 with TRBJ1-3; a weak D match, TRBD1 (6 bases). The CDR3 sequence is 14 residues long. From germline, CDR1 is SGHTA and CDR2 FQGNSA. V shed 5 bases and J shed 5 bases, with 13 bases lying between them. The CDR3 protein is CASSPQGVRNTIYF. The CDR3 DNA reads TGTGCCAGCAGCCCACAGGGTGTTCGAAACACCATATATTTT. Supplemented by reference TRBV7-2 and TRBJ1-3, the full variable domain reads GAGVSQSPSNKVTEKGKDVELRCDPISGHTALYWYRQSLGQGLEFLIYFQGNSAPDKSGLPSDRFSAERTGGSVSTLTIQRTQQEDSAVYLCASSPQGVRNTIYFGEGSWLTVV.

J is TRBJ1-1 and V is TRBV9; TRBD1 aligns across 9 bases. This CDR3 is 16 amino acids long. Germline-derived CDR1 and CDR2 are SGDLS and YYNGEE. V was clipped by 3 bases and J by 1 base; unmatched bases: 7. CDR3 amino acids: CASSAWGGQGNTEAFF. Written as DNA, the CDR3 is TGTGCCAGCAGCGCTTGGGGGGGACAGGGGAACACTGAAGCTTTCTTT.

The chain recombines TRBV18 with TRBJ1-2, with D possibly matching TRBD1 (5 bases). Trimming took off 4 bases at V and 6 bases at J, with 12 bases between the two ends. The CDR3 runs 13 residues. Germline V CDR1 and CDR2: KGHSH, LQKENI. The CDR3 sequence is CASSRQGRDGYTF. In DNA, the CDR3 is TGTGCCAGCTCACGGCAGGGAAGGGATGGCTACACCTTC.

This CDR3 is CASSLELAGTDTQYF. In nucleotides, the CDR3 is TGTGCCAGCAGCTTGGAACTAGCGGGAACAGATACGCAGTATTTT. This chain connects TRBV5-4 to TRBJ2-3; 10 nucleotides agree with TRBD2. In germline, CDR1 is SGHNT, CDR2 YYREEE (reference sequence). With V trimmed by 0 bases and J by 3 bases, 1 base remained unmatched. The CDR3 is 15 amino acids.

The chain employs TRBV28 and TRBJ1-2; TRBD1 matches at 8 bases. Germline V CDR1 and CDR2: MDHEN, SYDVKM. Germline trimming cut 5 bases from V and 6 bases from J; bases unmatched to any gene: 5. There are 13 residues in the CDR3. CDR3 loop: CASSLRTGNGYTF. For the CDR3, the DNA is TGTGCCAGCAGTCTTCGGACAGGGAATGGCTACACCTTC.

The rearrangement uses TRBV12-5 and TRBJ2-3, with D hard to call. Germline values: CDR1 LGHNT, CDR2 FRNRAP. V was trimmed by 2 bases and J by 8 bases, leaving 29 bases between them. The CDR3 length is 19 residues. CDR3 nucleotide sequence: TGTGCTAGTGGTTTGCCTCCCGGCAGGAGATTGAGATCAAGTGGTACGCAGTATTTT. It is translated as CASGLPPGRRLRSSGTQYF.

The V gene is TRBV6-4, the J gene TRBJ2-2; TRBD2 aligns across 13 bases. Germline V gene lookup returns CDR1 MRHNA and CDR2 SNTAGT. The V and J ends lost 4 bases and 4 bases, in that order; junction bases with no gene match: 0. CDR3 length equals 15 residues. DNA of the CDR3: TGTGCCAGCAGTGGGACTAGCGGGAGCACCGGGGAGCTGTTTTTT. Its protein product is CASSGTSGSTGELFF.

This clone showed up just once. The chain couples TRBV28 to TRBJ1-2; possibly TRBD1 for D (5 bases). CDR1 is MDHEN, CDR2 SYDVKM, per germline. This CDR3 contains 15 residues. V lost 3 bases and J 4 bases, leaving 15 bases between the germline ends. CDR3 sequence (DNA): TGTGCCAGCAGTTTGAGGGGCAGATCTATCTATGGCTACACCTTC. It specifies CASSLRGRSIYGYTF.

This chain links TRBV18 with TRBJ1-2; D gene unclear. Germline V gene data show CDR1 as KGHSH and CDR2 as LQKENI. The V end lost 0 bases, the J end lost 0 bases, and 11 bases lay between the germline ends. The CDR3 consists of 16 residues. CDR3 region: CASSPPGSSTNYGYTF. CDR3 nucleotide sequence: TGTGCCAGCTCACCACCGGGGTCCAGCACTAACTATGGCTACACCTTC.

The CDR3 is CASSSGDTEAFF. DNA for the CDR3: TGTGCCAGCAGTTCAGGGGACACTGAAGCTTTCTTT. This chain joins TRBV6-5 and TRBJ1-1; tentatively, D is TRBD1 (6 bases). The V end lost 4 bases, the J end lost 3 bases, and 6 bases lay between the germline ends. CDR1 is MNHEY and CDR2 is SVGAGI in the germline V gene. The CDR3 runs to 12 residues.

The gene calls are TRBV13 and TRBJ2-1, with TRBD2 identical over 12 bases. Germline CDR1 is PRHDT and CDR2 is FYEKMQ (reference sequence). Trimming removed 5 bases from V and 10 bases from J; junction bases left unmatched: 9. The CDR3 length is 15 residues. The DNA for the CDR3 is TGTGCCAGCAGCCCCGGGACTAGCGGGTGGGACGAGCAGTTCTTC. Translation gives CASSPGTSGWDEQFF.

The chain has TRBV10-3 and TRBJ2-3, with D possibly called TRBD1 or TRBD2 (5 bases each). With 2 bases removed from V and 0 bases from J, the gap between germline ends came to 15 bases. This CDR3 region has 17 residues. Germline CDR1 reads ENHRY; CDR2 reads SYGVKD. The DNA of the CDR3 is TGTGCCATCAGTGAGCCGGGGACGGCTTATAGCACAGATACGCAGTATTTT. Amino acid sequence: CAISEPGTAYSTDTQYF.

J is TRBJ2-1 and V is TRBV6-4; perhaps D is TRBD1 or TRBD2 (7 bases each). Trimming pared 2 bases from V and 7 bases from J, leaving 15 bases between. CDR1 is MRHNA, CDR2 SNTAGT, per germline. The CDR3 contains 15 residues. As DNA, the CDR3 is TGTGCCAGCAGTGACCAGGGGGAGGGCTGGAATGAGCAGTTCTTC. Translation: CASSDQGEGWNEQFF.